This entry lists 28 T cell receptor beta chains sequenced from one sample in a study of blood T cell repertoires in COVID-19. Clones were sequenced by immunoSEQ multiplex PCR, and TCRdb holds only the in-frame ones, with some missing. The table records 250,000 or so clones, roughly 82% of them present only once. Sequenced: peripheral blood. These receptor sequences come from a woman aged 65 to 85 with acute or convalescent COVID-19.

V usage is TRBV4-3 and J usage is TRBJ1-6; possibly TRBD1 for D (6 bases). Trimming left V 4 bases short and J 10 bases short, with 17 bases between. Germline CDR1 and CDR2: LGHNA and YSLEER. CDR3 length: 15 residues. CDR3 nucleotide sequence: TGCGCCAGCAGCCGAGGACGGACAGAATTGTCACCCCTCCACTTT. This codes for CASSRGRTELSPLHF.

The rearrangement uses TRBV10-3 and TRBJ2-7, with unresolved D. The CDR3 contains 12 residues. Germline V gene lookup returns CDR1 ENHRY and CDR2 SYGVKD. Trimming pared 3 bases from V and 4 bases from J, leaving 7 bases between. The CDR3 is CAISDPLYEQYF. DNA for the CDR3: TGTGCCATCAGTGACCCTCTATACGAGCAGTACTTC.

The chain combines TRBV18 with TRBJ1-6; 8 nucleotides line up with TRBD1. Germline loops: CDR1 KGHSH, CDR2 LQKENI. Losses at the gene ends were 6 bases for V and 9 bases for J; bases not matched to a gene: 13. This CDR3 region has 16 residues. This CDR3 reads CASSVIPVDRASPLHF. CDR3 bases: TGTGCCAGCTCCGTAATTCCGGTGGACAGGGCTTCACCCCTCCACTTT.

The rearrangement joins TRBV12-2 to TRBJ1-2. TRBV12-2 is assigned pseudogene status. The CDR3 is 14 residues long. CDR3: CASRSRTPNYGYTF. The DNA for the CDR3 is TGTGCAAGTCGCTCACGGACTCCAAACTATGGCTACACCTTC.

The chain links TRBV6-5 to TRBJ2-7, with D perhaps matching TRBD2 (5 bases). The CDR3 sequence is 13 residues long. The V and J ends lost 4 bases and 5 bases respectively, with 12 bases between them. The germline V gene has CDR1 MNHEY and CDR2 SVGAGI. CDR3 sequence reads: CASSFGRGDEQYF. The CDR3 coding sequence is TGTGCCAGCAGTTTCGGACGGGGTGACGAGCAGTACTTC.

The chain couples TRBV11-3 to TRBJ1-2; the D gene is possibly TRBD1 (6 bases). CDR3 length equals 16 residues. Trimming took 8 bases from V and 5 from J, leaving 24 bases between them. CDR1 is SGHNT and CDR2 is YENEEA in the germline V gene. The CDR3 loop is CASYFRGAALLYGYTF. The CDR3 DNA reads TGTGCCAGCTACTTTCGGGGGGCCGCCCTACTATATGGCTACACCTTC.

V and J are TRBV4-1 and TRBJ2-2, with D perhaps TRBD1 (6 bases). The CDR3 loop spans 14 amino acids. The V end was cut by 4 bases, the J end by 4 bases, with 10 bases between. Looked up from germline, CDR1 is MGHRA and CDR2 is YSYEKL. CDR3 loop: CASSLQGTTGELFF. Written as DNA, the CDR3 is TGCGCCAGCAGCCTACAGGGTACCACCGGGGAGCTGTTTTTT.

The CDR3 bases are TGCGCCAGCTGCAGGACAGGGGGCTACGAGCAGTACTTC. Its protein is CASCRTGGYEQYF. This sequence joins TRBV23-1 and TRBJ2-7; 10 bases agree with TRBD1. TRBV23-1 is filed as an ORF, its function uncertain. The V segment lost 8 bases and the J segment 3 bases; nucleotides outside the gene matches: 4. This CDR3 spans 13 amino acids.

The chain carries TRBV24-1 and TRBJ2-1; TRBD1 aligns across 7 bases. Losses at the gene ends were 0 bases for V and 7 bases for J; bases not matched to a gene: 2. Looked up from germline, CDR1 is KGHDR and CDR2 is SFDVKD. This CDR3 spans 14 amino acids. For the CDR3, the DNA is TGTGCCACCAGTGATTTGGGGGGACAGAATGAGCAGTTCTTC. Protein sequence: CATSDLGGQNEQFF.

The rearrangement joins TRBV3-1 (or the pseudogene TRBV3-2) to TRBJ1-2, with TRBD1 identical over 10 bases. The CDR3 has 16 amino acids. CDR1 and CDR2 from the germline V gene are LGHDT and YNNKEL (reference sequence). V gave up 3 bases and J gave up 6 bases; unmatched junction bases: 10. The CDR3, as DNA: TGTGCCAGCAGCCAGGATATTACCGGGACAGGGGATGGCTACACCTTC. Translating it yields CASSQDITGTGDGYTF.

The V gene is TRBV7-2, the J gene TRBJ1-3, with 7 bases fitting TRBD1. Losses at the gene ends were 5 bases for V and 0 bases for J; bases not matched to a gene: 4. The length of the CDR3 is 15 residues. CDR1 SGHTA and CDR2 FQGNSA come from the germline V gene. The CDR3: CASSPGTASGNTIYF. The CDR3 DNA sequence: TGTGCCAGCAGCCCGGGGACAGCCTCTGGAAACACCATATATTTT.

The chain employs TRBV3-1 (or the pseudogene TRBV3-2) and TRBJ1-2; D remains unclear. V dropped 3 bases and J dropped 4 bases, with 15 bases sitting between them. The CDR3 totals 15 residues. Germline V CDR1 and CDR2: LGHDT, YNNKEL (reference sequence). CDR3 nucleotides: TGTGCCAGCAGCCATACTTCAATTAGTGGCTATGGCTACACCTTC. Translation gives CASSHTSISGYGYTF.

The V call is TRBV6-5, the J call TRBJ2-2; TRBD1 matches 7 bases. Looked up from germline, CDR1 is MNHEY and CDR2 is SVGAGI. The CDR3 totals 13 residues. V was pared by 6 bases and J by 7 bases, with 5 bases of the junction left unmatched. DNA of the CDR3: TGTGCCAGCAGAGTAGGGACAGTCGGGGAGCTGTTTTTT. This encodes CASRVGTVGELFF.

The gene calls are TRBV7-2 and TRBJ2-7, with TRBD1 identical over 8 bases. The ends lost 3 bases at V and 2 bases at J; junction bases unmatched: 6. Germline V gene data show CDR1 as SGHTA and CDR2 as FQGNSA. The CDR3 runs to 15 residues. This chain's CDR3 is CASSLSTGVTYEQYF. The DNA of the CDR3 is TGTGCCAGCAGCTTGTCGACAGGGGTGACCTACGAGCAGTACTTC.

The rearrangement uses TRBV5-4 and TRBJ2-1, with 10 bases lining up with TRBD1. The CDR3 covers 15 residues. The V gene end was trimmed by 2 bases and the J gene end by 7 bases; junction bases not matched to a gene: 6. Germline loops: CDR1 SGHNT, CDR2 YYREEE (reference sequence). The CDR3 protein is CASSFGQGDKNEQFF. The CDR3 region has the DNA TGTGCCAGCAGCTTTGGACAGGGGGACAAAAATGAGCAGTTCTTC.

The chain uses TRBV5-1 and TRBJ1-2; D is unclear. The CDR3 runs to 14 residues. From germline, CDR1 is SGHRS and CDR2 YFSETQ. The ends were cut back, 1 base at V and 1 base at J, with 8 bases in the middle. The chain's CDR3 is CASSLSTVNYGYTF. The CDR3 DNA reads as TGCGCCAGCAGCTTGTCAACGGTTAACTATGGCTACACCTTC.

The gene calls are TRBV19 and TRBJ1-3, with a possible D match to TRBD1 (6 bases). The CDR3 loop spans 14 amino acids. The V end was cut by 7 bases, the J end by 8 bases, with 18 bases between. Germline V gene lookup returns CDR1 LNHDA and CDR2 SQIVND (reference sequence). CDR3 residues: CASTLRGRGDTIYF. The CDR3 DNA reads TGTGCCAGTACCTTAAGGGGCAGGGGAGACACCATATATTTT. Complete variable domain (other parts from reference TRBV19 and TRBJ1-3): DGGITQSPKYLFRKEGQNVTLSCEQNLNHDAMYWYRQDPGQGLRLIYYSQIVNDFQKGDIAEGYSVSREKKESFPLTVTSAQKNPTAFYLCASTLRGRGDTIYFGEGSWLTVV.

In nucleotides, the CDR3 is TGTGCCAGCAGCCTAACTGACACCGGGGAGCTGTTTTTT. Its translation: CASSLTDTGELFF. V and J are TRBV7-9 and TRBJ2-2, with D unclear. This CDR3 has 13 residues. V lost 5 bases to trimming and J lost 3 bases, with 7 bases between them. Germline loops: CDR1 SEHNR, CDR2 FQNEAQ (reference sequence). The full variable domain, its missing parts supplied by reference TRBV7-9 and TRBJ2-2, is DTGVSQNPRHKITKRGQNVTFRCDPISEHNRLYWYRQTLGQGPEFLTYFQNEAQLEKSRLLSDRFSAERPKGSFSTLEIQRTEQGDSAMYLCASSLTDTGELFFGEGSRLTVL.

The V and J genes are TRBV24-1 and TRBJ1-4; D gene unclear. Trimming removed 7 bases from V and 10 bases from J, with 15 bases in between. The CDR3 length is 13 residues. CDR1 KGHDR and CDR2 SFDVKD come from the germline V gene. The CDR3 DNA is TGTGCCACCAGATCCGGGGATTCGGGAAAACTGTTTTTT. It translates to CATRSGDSGKLFF.

This sequence joins TRBV3-1 (or the pseudogene TRBV3-2) and TRBJ2-3; D is ambiguous. The V gene's germline CDR1 is LGHDT and CDR2 YNNKEL (reference sequence). This CDR3 is 16 amino acids long. The V and J ends lost 1 base and 2 bases respectively, with 13 bases between them. The CDR3 DNA reads TGTGCCAGCAGCCAAGGACCGCTTGGGCACACAGATACGCAGTATTTT. As protein: CASSQGPLGHTDTQYF.

This clone was seen more than once but under ten times. This chain joins TRBV7-2 and TRBJ2-5; 11 bases are a match to TRBD2. With 5 bases clipped from V and 5 bases from J, the junction kept 4 bases outside the gene matches. CDR1 and CDR2 (germline): SGHTA, FQGNSA. The CDR3 totals 14 residues. CDR3 nucleotides: TGTGCCAGCAGCGCGCTAGCGGGGGGCGAGACCCAGTACTTC. This codes for CASSALAGGETQYF.

This sequence joins TRBV27 and TRBJ2-6; a weak D match, TRBD1 (5 bases). The CDR3 has 15 amino acids. Trimming removed 0 bases at V and 8 bases at J, with 11 bases between. From germline, CDR1 is MNHEY and CDR2 SMNVEV (reference sequence). The CDR3 loop reads CASSLSRQPTNVLTF. The CDR3 nucleotides are TGTGCCAGCAGTTTATCGCGACAGCCTACCAACGTCCTGACTTTC.

The gene calls are TRBV6-6 and TRBJ2-3; 12 nucleotides agree with TRBD2. The CDR3 length is 14 residues. Germline-derived CDR1 and CDR2 are MNHNY and SVGAGI (reference sequence). Trimming at V came to 5 bases and at J to 6 bases, leaving 3 bases not matched to a gene. This chain's CDR3 is CASSLGLAGDTQYF. The CDR3 nucleotides read TGTGCCAGCAGTCTCGGACTAGCGGGGGATACGCAGTATTTT.

This rearrangement joins TRBV4-1 to TRBJ2-2; TRBD1 agrees at 8 bases. CDR3 length: 14 amino acids. Germline V gene data show CDR1 as MGHRA and CDR2 as YSYEKL. V lost 4 bases to trimming and J lost 5 bases; unmatched junction nucleotides: 3. CDR3 sequence: CASSPGQGTGELFF. CDR3 nucleotide sequence: TGCGCCAGCAGCCCCGGACAGGGTACCGGGGAGCTGTTTTTT.

The chain couples TRBV2 to TRBJ2-7; D may be TRBD1 (6 bases). Trimming took off 3 bases at V and 4 bases at J, with 13 bases between the two ends. CDR3 size: 14 residues. CDR1 SNHLY and CDR2 FYNNEI come from the germline V gene. CDR3 nucleotide sequence: TGTGCCAGCAGTGAGGGGGCGAAGGCGTACGAGCAGTACTTC. It codes for CASSEGAKAYEQYF.

This chain uses TRBV12-3 or TRBV12-4 with TRBJ1-6; possibly TRBD1 for D (5 bases). V shed 8 bases and J shed 10 bases, with 15 bases lying between them. The CDR3 has 13 amino acids. The CDR3 protein is CASRTQIESPLHF. CDR3 DNA sequence: TGTGCCAGCCGGACACAAATAGAATCACCCCTCCACTTT.

The chain is built from TRBV2 and TRBJ1-1, with a tentative D call TRBD1 (5 bases). V gave up 6 bases and J gave up 6 bases, with 14 bases separating them. This CDR3 has 13 residues. The germline V gene encodes CDR1 SNHLY and CDR2 FYNNEI. The CDR3 DNA reads TGTGCCAGCAGCGTCGTCAGGGAGGCTGAAGCTTTCTTT. It yields the protein CASSVVREAEAFF.

The V call is TRBV2, the J call TRBJ1-5; unclear D gene. Trimming shortened V by 7 bases and J by 0 bases, and 10 bases separated the two germline ends. The CDR3 is 14 amino acids. Germline V CDR1 and CDR2: SNHLY, FYNNEI. CDR3 protein: CASNPDTSNQPQHF. The CDR3 region has the DNA TGTGCCAGCAATCCCGACACTAGCAATCAGCCCCAGCATTTT.